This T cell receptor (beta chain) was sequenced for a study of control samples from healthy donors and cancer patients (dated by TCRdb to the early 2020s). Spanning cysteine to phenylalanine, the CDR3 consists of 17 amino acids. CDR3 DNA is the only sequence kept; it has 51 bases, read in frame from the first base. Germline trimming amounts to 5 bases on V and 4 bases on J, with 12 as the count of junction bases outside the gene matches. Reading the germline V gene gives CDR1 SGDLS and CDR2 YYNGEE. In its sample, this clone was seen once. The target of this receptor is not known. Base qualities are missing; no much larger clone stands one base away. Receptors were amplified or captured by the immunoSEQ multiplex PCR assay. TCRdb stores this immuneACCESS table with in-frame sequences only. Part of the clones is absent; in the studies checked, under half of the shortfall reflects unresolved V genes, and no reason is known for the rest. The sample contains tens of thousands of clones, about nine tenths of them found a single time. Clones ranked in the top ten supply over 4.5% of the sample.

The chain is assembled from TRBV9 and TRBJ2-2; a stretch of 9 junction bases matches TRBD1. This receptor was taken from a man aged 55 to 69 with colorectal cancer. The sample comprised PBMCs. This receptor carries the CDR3 CASRRESGQGFTGELFF. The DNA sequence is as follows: TGTGCCAGCAGACGGGAGTCGGGACAGGGCTTCACCGGGGAGCTGTTTTTT.